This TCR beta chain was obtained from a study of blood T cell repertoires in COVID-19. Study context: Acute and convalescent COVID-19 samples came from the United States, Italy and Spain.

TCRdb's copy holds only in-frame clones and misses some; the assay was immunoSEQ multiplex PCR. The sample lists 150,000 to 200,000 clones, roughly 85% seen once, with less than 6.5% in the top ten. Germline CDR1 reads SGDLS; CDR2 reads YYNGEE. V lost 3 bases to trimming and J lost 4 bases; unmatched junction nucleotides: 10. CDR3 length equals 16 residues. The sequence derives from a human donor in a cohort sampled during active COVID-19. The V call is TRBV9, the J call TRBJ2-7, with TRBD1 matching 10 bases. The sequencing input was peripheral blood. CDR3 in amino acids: CASSASGGTGVYEQYF. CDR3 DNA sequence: TGTGCCAGCAGCGCCTCAGGAGGGACAGGGGTTTACGAGCAGTACTTC.